This T cell receptor (beta chain) emerged from a study of blood T cell repertoires in COVID-19. The wider study: Donors in Cohort 3 who had recovered were those with two negative PCRs, healthcare professional clearance, or resolution of their symptoms. Italy, Spain and the United States were the sources of the convalescent and acute COVID-19 samples.

Measured with immunoSEQ multiplex PCR; TCRdb has only the in-frame clones, and not every one. The data contain a few hundred thousand clones, around 87% of them singletons. Unmatched junction bases numbered 7, after V lost 5 bases and J lost 0 bases. Germline assignment: CDR1 SGHAT and CDR2 FQNNGV. The CDR3 loop spans 17 amino acids. The chain combines TRBV11-2 with TRBJ1-6, with TRBD1 matching 7 bases. The sequenced material came from PBMCs or T cells enriched from blood (not recorded which). This clonotype was sampled from a man between 35 and 55 years old in a cohort exposed to, infected with or recovered from COVID-19 (not recorded which). CDR3 in amino acids: CASSPRGQSSYNSPLHF. The CDR3 DNA reads as TGTGCCAGCAGCCCGAGGGGACAGAGCTCCTATAATTCACCCCTCCACTTT.